This T cell receptor beta chain was sequenced for a study of early T cells in non-severe SARS-CoV-2 infection. Trimming shortened V by 7 bases and J by 2 bases, and 14 bases separated the two germline ends. This CDR3 is built from 15 residues. CDR1 is SNHLY and CDR2 is FYNNEI in the germline V gene. This clonotype is medium-sized. Attachment of unique molecular identifiers was made to individual cDNA molecules. MiXCR, run by TCRdb on the 5' RACE reads, gives a single entry per CDR3 protein. The sample contains around 40,000 distinct CDR3 sequences, around 6.5% of which appear only once. This chain uses TRBV2 with TRBJ2-2; the D gene is possibly TRBD1 (6 bases). This clonotype was sampled from an adult who was a healthcare worker with PCR-confirmed SARS-CoV-2 infection or an uninfected control (not recorded which). Sequencing was performed on whole blood. As DNA, the CDR3 is TGTGCCAGCAAATCAACGGACAGAAACACCGGGGAGCTGTTTTTT. Its translation: CASKSTDRNTGELFF. Together with reference TRBV2 and TRBJ2-2, the CDR3 gives the full variable domain: EPEVTQTPSHQVTQMGQEVILRCVPISNHLYFYWYRQILGQKVEFLVSFYNNEISEKSEIFDDQFSVERPDGSNFTLKIRSTKLEDSAMYFCASKSTDRNTGELFFGEGSRLTVL.